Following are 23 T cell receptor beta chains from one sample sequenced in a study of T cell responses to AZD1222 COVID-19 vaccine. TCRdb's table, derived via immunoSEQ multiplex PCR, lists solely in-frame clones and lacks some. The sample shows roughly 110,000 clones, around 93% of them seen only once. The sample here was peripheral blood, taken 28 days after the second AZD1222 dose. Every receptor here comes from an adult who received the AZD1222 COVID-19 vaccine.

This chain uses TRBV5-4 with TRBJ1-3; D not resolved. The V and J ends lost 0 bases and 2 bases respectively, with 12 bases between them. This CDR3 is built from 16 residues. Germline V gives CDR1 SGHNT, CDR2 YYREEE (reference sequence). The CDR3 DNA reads TGTGCCAGCAGCTTGGCAGCTTCCGGGCCTGGAAACACCATATATTTT. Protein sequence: CASSLAASGPGNTIYF.

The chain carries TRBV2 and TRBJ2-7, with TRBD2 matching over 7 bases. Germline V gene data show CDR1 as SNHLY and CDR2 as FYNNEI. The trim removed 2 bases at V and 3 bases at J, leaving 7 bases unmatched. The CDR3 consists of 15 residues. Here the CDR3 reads CASSELAGVFYEQYF. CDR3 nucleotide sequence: TGTGCCAGCAGTGAACTGGCGGGAGTTTTCTACGAGCAGTACTTC.

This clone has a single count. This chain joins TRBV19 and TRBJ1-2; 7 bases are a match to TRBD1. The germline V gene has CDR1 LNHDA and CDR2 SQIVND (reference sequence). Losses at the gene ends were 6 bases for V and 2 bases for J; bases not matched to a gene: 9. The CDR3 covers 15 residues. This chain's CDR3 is CASRIGGQVNYGYTF. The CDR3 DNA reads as TGTGCCAGTAGAATCGGCGGACAGGTGAACTATGGCTACACCTTC.

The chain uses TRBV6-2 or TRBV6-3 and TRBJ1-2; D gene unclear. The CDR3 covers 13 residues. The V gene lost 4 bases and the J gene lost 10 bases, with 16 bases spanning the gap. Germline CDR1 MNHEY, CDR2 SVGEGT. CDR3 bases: TGTGCCAGCAGTTCGGGTCCACCCCCAATCTACACCTTC. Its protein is CASSSGPPPIYTF.

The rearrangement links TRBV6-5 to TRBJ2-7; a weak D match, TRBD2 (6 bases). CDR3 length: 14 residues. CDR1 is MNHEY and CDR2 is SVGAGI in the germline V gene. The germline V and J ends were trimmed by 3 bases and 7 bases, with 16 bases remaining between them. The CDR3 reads CASSYGLGLSEQYF. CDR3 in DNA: TGTGCCAGCAGTTATGGGCTGGGACTTAGTGAGCAGTACTTC.

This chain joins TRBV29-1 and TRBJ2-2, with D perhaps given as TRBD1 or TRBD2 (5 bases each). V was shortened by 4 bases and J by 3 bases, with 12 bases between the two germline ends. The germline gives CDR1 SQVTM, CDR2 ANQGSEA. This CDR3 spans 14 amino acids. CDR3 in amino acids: CSVGGTQYTGELFF. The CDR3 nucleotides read TGCAGCGTTGGGGGGACGCAGTACACCGGGGAGCTGTTTTTT.

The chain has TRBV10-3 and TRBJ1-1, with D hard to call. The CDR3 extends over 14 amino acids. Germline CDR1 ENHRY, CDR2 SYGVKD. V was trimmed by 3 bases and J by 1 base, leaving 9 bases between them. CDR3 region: CAISEGRPNTEAFF. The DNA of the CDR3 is TGTGCCATCAGTGAAGGCAGGCCGAACACTGAAGCTTTCTTT.

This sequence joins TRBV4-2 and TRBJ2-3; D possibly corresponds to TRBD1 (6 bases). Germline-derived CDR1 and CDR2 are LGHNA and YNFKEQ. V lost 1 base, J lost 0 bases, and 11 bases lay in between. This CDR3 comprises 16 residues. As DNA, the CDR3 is TGTGCCAGCAGCCAAGGGGACAAGGGAAGCACAGATACGCAGTATTTT. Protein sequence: CASSQGDKGSTDTQYF.

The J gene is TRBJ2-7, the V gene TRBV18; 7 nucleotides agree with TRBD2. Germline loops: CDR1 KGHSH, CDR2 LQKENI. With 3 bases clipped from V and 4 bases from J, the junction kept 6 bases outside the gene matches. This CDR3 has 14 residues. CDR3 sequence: CASSPAGVGYEQYF. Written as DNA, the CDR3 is TGTGCCAGCTCACCGGCGGGGGTCGGATACGAGCAGTACTTC. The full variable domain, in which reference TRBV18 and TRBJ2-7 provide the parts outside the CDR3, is NAGVMQNPRHLVRRRGQEARLRCSPMKGHSHVYWYRQLPEEGLKFMVYLQKENIIDESGMPKERFSAEFPKEGPSILRIQQVVRGDSAAYFCASSPAGVGYEQYFGPGTRLTVT.

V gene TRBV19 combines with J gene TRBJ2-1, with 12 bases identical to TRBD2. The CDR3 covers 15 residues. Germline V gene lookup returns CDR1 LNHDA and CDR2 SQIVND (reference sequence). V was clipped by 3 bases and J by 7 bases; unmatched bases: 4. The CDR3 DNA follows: TGTGCCAGTAGTATGACTAGCGGGAGATTAAATGAGCAGTTCTTC. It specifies CASSMTSGRLNEQFF.

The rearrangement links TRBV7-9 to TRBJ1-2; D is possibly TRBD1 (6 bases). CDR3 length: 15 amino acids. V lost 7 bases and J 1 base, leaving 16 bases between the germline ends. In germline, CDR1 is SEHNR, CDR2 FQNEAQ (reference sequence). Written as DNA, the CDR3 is TGTGCCAGCATCGAATTAGGGGGGATTAACTATGGCTACACCTTC. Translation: CASIELGGINYGYTF.

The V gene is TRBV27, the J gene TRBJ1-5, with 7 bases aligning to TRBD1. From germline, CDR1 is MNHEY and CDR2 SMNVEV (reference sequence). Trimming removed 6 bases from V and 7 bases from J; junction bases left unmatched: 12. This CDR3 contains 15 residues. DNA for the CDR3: TGTGCCAGCAGACCTATAAGGGGGCGGGAGCAGCCCCAGCATTTT. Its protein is CASRPIRGREQPQHF.

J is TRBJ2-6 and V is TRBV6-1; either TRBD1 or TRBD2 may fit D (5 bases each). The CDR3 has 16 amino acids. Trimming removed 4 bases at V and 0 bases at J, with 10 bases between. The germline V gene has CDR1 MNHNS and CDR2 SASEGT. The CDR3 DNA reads TGTGCCAGCAGTGGGGGACGTTCCTCTGGGGCCAACGTCCTGACTTTC. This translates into CASSGGRSSGANVLTF.

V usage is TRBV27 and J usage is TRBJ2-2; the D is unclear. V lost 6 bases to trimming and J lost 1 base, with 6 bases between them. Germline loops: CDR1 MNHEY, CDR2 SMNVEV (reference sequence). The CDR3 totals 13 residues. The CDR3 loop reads CASRIGNTGELFF. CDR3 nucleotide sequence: TGTGCCAGCAGGATAGGGAACACCGGGGAGCTGTTTTTT.

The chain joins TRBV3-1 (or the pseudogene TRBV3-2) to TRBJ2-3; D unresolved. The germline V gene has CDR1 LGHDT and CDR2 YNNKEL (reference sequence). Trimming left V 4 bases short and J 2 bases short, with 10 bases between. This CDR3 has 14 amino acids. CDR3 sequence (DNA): TGTGCCAGCAGCCCCTTGTCAGCCACAGATACGCAGTATTTT. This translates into CASSPLSATDTQYF.

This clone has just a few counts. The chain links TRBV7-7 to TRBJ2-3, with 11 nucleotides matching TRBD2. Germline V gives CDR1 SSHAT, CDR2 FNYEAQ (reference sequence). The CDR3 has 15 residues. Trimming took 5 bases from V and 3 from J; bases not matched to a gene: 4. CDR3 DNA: TGTGCCAGCAGCCTGGGACTAGCGGAAACAGATACGCAGTATTTT. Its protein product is CASSLGLAETDTQYF.

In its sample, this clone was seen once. The CDR3 nucleotides are TGTGCCTCGTCGACCGAAATTGCAACTAATGAAAAACTGTTTTTT. It codes for CASSTEIATNEKLFF. The V and J genes are TRBV10-3 and TRBJ1-4; D is undetermined. CDR1 is ENHRY and CDR2 is SYGVKD in the germline V gene. This CDR3 contains 15 residues. V shed 11 bases and J shed 0 bases, with 16 bases lying between them.

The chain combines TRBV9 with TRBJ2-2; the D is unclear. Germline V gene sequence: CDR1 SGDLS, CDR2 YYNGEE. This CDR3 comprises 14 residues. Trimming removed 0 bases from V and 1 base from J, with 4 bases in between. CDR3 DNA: TGTGCCAGCAGCGTAGCCCAGAACACCGGGGAGCTGTTTTTT. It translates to CASSVAQNTGELFF.

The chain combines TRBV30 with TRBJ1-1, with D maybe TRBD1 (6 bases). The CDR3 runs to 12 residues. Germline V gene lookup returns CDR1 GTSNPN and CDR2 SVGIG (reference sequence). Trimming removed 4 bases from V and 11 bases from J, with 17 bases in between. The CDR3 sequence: CAWTTGPFIAFF. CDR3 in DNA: TGTGCCTGGACAACAGGGCCCTTTATTGCTTTCTTT.

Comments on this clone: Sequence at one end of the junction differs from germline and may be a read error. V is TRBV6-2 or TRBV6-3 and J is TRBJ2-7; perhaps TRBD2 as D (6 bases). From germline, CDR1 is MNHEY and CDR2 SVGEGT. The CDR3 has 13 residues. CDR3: CASSPRDSNEQYF. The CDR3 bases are TGTGCCAGCAGCCCGAGGGACTCCAACGAGCAGTACTTC.

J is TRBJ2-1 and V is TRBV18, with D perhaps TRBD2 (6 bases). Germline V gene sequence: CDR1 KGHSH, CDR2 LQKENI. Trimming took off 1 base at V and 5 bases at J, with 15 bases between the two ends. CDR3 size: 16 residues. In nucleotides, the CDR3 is TGTGCCAGCTCACCACGCGGGAACGGCATAAACAATGAGCAGTTCTTC. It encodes CASSPRGNGINNEQFF.

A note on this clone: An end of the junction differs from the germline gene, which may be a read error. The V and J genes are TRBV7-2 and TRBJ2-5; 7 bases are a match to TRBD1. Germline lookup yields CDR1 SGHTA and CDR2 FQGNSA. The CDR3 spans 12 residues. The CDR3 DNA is TGTGCCAGCAGCTCCCCCGGGACAGCCTCACACTTC. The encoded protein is CASSSPGTASHF. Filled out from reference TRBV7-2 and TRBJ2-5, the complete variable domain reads GAGVSQSPSNKVTEKGKDVELRCDPISGHTALYWYRQSLGQGLEFLIYFQGNSAPDKSGLPSDRFSAERTGGSVSTLTIQRTQQEDSAVYLCASSSPGTASHFGPGTRLLVL.

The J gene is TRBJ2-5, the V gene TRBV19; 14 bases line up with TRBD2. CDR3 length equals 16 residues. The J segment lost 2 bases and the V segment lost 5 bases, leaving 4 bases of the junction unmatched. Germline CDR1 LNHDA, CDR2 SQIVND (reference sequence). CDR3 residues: CASSGGLAGAQETQYF. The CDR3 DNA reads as TGTGCCAGTAGTGGGGGACTAGCGGGAGCACAAGAGACCCAGTACTTC.